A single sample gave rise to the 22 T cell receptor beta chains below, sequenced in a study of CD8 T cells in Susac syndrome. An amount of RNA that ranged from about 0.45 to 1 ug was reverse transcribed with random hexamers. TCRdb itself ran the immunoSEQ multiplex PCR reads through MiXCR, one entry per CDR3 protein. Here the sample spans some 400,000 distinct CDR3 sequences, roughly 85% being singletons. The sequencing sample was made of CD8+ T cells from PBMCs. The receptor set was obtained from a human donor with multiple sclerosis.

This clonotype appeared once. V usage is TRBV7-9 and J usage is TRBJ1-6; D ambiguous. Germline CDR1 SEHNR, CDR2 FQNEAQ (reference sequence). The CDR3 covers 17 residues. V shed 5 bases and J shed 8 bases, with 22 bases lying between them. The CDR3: CASSERVSLLLDSPLHF. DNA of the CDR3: TGTGCCAGCAGCGAAAGGGTGAGCCTCCTACTGGATTCACCCCTCCACTTT.

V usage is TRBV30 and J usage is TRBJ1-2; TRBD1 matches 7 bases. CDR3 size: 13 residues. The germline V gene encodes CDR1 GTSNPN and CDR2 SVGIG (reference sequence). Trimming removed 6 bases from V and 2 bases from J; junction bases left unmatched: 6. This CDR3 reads CACSGGANYGYTF. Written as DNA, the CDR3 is TGTGCCTGTTCAGGGGGTGCAAACTATGGCTACACCTTC. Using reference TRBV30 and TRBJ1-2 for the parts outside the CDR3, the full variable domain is SQTIHQWPATLVQPVGSPLSLECTVEGTSNPNLYWYRQAAGRGLQLLFYSVGIGQISSEVPQNLSASRPQDRQFILSSKKLLLSDSGFYLCACSGGANYGYTFGSGTRLTVV.

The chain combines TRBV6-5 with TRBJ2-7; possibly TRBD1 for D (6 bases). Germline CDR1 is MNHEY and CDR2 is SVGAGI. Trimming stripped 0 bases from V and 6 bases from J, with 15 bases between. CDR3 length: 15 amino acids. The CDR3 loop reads CASSYSQGAGREQYF. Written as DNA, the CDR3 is TGTGCCAGCAGTTACTCACAGGGAGCAGGTCGCGAGCAGTACTTC.

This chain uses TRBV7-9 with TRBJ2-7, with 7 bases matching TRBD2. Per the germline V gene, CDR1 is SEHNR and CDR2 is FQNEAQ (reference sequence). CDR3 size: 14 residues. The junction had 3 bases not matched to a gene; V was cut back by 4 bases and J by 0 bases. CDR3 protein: CASSSSGNSYEQYF. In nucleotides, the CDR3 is TGTGCCAGCAGCTCTAGCGGAAACTCCTACGAGCAGTACTTC.

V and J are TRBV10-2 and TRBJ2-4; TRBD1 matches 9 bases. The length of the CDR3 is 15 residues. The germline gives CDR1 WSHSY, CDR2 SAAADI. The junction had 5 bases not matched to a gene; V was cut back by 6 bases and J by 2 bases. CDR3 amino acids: CASRGTGSTKNIQYF. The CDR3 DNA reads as TGCGCCAGCAGGGGGACAGGGTCCACCAAAAACATTCAGTACTTC.

This CDR3 reads CSARPSGLALFFEQFF. CDR3 nucleotide sequence: TGCAGTGCGAGACCCTCTGGACTAGCTCTCTTTTTTGAGCAGTTCTTC. The V gene is TRBV20-1, the J gene TRBJ2-1, with 8 bases aligning to TRBD2. The CDR3 is 16 amino acids. J lost 9 bases, V lost 6 bases, and 19 bases had no gene match. Germline CDR1 reads DFQATT; CDR2 reads SNEGSKA (reference sequence).

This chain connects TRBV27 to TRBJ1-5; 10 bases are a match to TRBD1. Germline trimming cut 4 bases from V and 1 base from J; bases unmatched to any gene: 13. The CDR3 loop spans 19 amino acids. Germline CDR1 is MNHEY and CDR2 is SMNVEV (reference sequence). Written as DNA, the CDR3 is TGTGCCAGCAGTTGCCCGACCGGACAGGGGGTAACAAGCAATCAGCCCCAGCATTTT. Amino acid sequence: CASSCPTGQGVTSNQPQHF.

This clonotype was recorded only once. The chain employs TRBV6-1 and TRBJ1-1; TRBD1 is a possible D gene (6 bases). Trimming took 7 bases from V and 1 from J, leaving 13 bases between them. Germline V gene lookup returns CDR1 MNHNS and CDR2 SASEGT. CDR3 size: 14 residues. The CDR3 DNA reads TGTGCCAGCATGTGGGCCAGGGGGAACACTGAAGCTTTCTTT. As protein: CASMWARGNTEAFF.

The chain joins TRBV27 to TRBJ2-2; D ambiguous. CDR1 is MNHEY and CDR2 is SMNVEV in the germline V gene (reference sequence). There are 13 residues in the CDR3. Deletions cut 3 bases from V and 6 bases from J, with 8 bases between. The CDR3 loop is CASSFAEAGELFF. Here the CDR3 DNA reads TGTGCCAGCAGTTTTGCAGAAGCCGGGGAGCTGTTTTTT.

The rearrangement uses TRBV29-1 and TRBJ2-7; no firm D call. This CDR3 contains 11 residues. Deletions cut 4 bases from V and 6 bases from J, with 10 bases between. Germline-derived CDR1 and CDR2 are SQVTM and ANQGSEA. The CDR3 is CSVVGSSEQYF. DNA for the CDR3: TGCAGCGTTGTAGGGTCTAGCGAGCAGTACTTC.

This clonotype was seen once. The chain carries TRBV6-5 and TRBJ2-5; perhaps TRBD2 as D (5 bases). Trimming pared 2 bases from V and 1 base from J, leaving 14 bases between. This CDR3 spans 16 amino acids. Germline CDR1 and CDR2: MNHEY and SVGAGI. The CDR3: CASSYRYGESQETQYF. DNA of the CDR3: TGTGCCAGCAGTTACCGTTACGGGGAGTCCCAAGAGACCCAGTACTTC.

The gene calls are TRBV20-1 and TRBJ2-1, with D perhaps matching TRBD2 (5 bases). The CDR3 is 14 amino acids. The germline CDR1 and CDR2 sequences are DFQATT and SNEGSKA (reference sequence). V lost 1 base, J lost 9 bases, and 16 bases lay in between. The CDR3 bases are TGCAGTGCTAGAGTCGGCTATTCGGGGATTGAGCAGTTCTTC. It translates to CSARVGYSGIEQFF.

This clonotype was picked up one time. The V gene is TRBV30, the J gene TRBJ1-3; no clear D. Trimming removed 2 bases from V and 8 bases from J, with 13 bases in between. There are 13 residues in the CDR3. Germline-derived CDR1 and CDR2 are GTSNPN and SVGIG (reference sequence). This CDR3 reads CAWSTVSGDTIYF. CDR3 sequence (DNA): TGTGCCTGGAGTACGGTCTCTGGCGACACCATATATTTT.

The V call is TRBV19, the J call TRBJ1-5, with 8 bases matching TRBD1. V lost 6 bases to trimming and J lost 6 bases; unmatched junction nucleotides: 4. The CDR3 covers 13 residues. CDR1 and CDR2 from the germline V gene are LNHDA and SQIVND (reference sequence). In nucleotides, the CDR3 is TGTGCCAGTAGGGGACAGGTGGGTCAGCCCCAGCATTTT. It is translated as CASRGQVGQPQHF.

Written as DNA, the CDR3 is TGTGCCAGCAGTGACCCCAGAAACTATGGCTACACCTTC. Protein sequence: CASSDPRNYGYTF. This chain connects TRBV6-5 to TRBJ1-2, with unresolved D. Trimming pared 5 bases from V and 2 bases from J, leaving 9 bases between. The CDR3 covers 13 residues. The V gene's germline CDR1 is MNHEY and CDR2 SVGAGI.

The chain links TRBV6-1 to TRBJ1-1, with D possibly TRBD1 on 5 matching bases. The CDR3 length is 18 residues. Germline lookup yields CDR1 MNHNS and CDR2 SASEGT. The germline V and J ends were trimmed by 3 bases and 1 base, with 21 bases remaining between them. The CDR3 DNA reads TGTGCCAGCAGTGATTTACCACCCAGGGATTCGGCGAACACTGAAGCTTTCTTT. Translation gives CASSDLPPRDSANTEAFF.

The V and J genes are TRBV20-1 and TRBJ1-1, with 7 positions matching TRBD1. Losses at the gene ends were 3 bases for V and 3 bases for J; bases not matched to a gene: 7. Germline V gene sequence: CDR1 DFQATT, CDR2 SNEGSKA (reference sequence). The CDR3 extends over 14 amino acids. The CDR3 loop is CSAREGARDTEAFF. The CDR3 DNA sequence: TGCAGTGCTAGGGAGGGGGCGAGGGACACTGAAGCTTTCTTT.

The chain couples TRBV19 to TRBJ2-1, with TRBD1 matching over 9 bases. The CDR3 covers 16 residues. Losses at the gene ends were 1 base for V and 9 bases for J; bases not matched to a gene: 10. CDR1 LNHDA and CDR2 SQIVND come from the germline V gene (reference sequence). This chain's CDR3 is CASSIVMGQGDTEQFF. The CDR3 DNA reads TGTGCCAGTAGTATAGTTATGGGACAGGGTGATACTGAGCAGTTCTTC.

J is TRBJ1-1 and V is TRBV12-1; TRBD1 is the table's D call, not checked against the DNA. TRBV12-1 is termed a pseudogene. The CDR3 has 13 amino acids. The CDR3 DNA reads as TGTGCCAGACGGACAGGGGGAAACACTGAAGCTTTCTTT. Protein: CARRTGGNTEAFF.

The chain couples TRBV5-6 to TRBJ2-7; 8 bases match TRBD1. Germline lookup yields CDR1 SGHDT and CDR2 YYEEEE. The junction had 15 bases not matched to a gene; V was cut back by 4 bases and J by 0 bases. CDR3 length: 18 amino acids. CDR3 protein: CASSPDREPAADSYEQYF. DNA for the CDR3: TGTGCCAGCAGCCCGGACAGGGAGCCGGCCGCCGACTCCTACGAGCAGTACTTC.

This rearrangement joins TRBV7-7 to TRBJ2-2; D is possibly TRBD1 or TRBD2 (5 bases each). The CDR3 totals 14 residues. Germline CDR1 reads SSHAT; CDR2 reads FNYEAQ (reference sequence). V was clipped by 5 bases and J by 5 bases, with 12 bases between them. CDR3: CASSRDAGTGELFF. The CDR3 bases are TGTGCCAGCAGCCGGGACGCTGGGACCGGGGAGCTGTTTTTT.

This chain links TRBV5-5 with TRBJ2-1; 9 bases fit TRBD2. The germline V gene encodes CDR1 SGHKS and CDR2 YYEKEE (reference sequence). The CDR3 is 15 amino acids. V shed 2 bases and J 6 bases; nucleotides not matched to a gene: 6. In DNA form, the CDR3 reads TGTGCCAGCAGCTTCTCGGGACTAGCCCTCAATGAGCAGTTCTTC. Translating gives CASSFSGLALNEQFF. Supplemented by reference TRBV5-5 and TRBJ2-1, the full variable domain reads DAGVTQSPTHLIKTRGQQVTLRCSPISGHKSVSWYQQVLGQGPQFIFQYYEKEERGRGNFPDRFSARQFPNYSSELNVNALLLGDSALYLCASSFSGLALNEQFFGPGTRLTVL.